This is a list of T cell receptor beta chains from one sample in a study of T cells in localized non-small cell lung cancer. The repertoire was sequenced with immunoSEQ multiplex PCR; TCRdb's copy has only in-frame clones and lacks some. The repertoire holds 86,000 or so clones, roughly four fifths seen once, with under 3.5% in the top ten. The input for sequencing was peripheral blood, taken before any cancer treatment. These receptors were taken from a man aged 35 to 69 with stage I lung adenocarcinoma. Each CDR3 is given with its conserved first and last residue. The order of the fields is clone size, J gene, D gene, V gene, CDR3 protein, CDR3 DNA. A D gene is named only where the DNA matches it firmly. Clone size, where shown, is once, few, many, or a class for clones that have expanded.

>.|TRBJ2-1|.|TRBV29-1
CSVGGLFLNEQFF
TGCAGCGTTGGGGGACTTTTCCTCAATGAGCAGTTCTTC
>.|TRBJ1-3|.|TRBV21-1
CASSKVVQGESTIYF
TGTGCCAGCAGCAAAGTCGTACAGGGGGAGAGCACCATATATTTT
>.|TRBJ2-5|.|TRBV18
CASSQQETQYF
TGTGCCAGCTCCCAACAAGAGACCCAGTACTTC
>.|TRBJ1-1|.|TRBV10-3
CATIYSGVYTEAFF
TGTGCCACGATTTACTCCGGGGTCTACACTGAAGCTTTCTTT
>.|TRBJ1-5|.|TRBV11-2
CASSLTDAGGQPQHF
TGTGCCAGCAGTTTGACAGACGCGGGGGGACAGCCCCAGCATTTT
>once|TRBJ2-1|.|TRBV7-3
CASSLTNGNEQFF
TGTGCCAGCAGCTTAACGAACGGGAATGAGCAGTTCTTC
>.|TRBJ2-7|TRBD2|TRBV13
CASSRTSGDTYEQYF
TGTGCCAGCAGTCGTACTAGCGGGGATACCTACGAGCAGTACTTC
>.|TRBJ2-3|TRBD2|TRBV28
CASSLLAGGADTQYF
TGTGCCAGCAGTTTACTAGCGGGAGGTGCAGATACGCAGTATTTT
>.|TRBJ2-1|.|TRBV4-2
CASSQVAAYNEQFF
TGTGCCAGCAGCCAAGTAGCGGCCTACAATGAGCAGTTCTTC
>.|TRBJ1-4|.|TRBV7-2
CASSTGQQNEKLFF
TGTGCCAGCAGCACGGGACAACAGAATGAAAAACTGTTTTTT
>.|TRBJ2-2|TRBD1|TRBV7-7
CASSPGSGGFSRSNTGELFF
TGTGCTAGCAGCCCGGGATCAGGGGGCTTCTCGCGATCGAACACCGGGGAGCTGTTTTTT
>.|TRBJ2-3|.|TRBV7-2
CASSLGGNGGSTDTQYF
TGTGCCAGCAGCTTAGGGGGTAACGGGGGCAGCACAGATACGCAGTATTTT
>.|TRBJ2-7|TRBD2|TRBV5-1
CASSLGERGSYEQYF
TGCGCCAGCAGCTTGGGTGAGCGGGGCTCCTACGAGCAGTACTTC
>.|TRBJ1-1|.|TRBV2
CASSEGGLNTEAFF
TGTGCCAGCAGTGAAGGGGGGCTGAACACTGAAGCTTTCTTT
>.|TRBJ2-3|TRBD2|TRBV7-2
CASSPKAGISDTQYF
TGTGCCAGCAGCCCCAAAGCGGGGATCTCAGATACGCAGTATTTT
>.|TRBJ2-7|.|TRBV27
CASSGPGFTYEQYF
TGTGCCAGCAGTGGACCGGGTTTTACCTACGAGCAGTACTTC
>.|TRBJ2-1|.|TRBV25-1
CASSELAGIYHNEQFF
TGTGCCAGCAGTGAATTGGCGGGGATCTACCACAATGAGCAGTTCTTC
>.|TRBJ2-2|.|TRBV19
CASFEGGFTGELFF
TGTGCCAGCTTCGAGGGGGGGTTCACCGGGGAGCTGTTTTTT
>.|TRBJ1-1|TRBD1|TRBV18
CASSPQPRGRDTEAFF
TGTGCCAGCTCACCACAACCCAGGGGGCGGGACACTGAAGCTTTCTTT
>.|TRBJ1-1|TRBD1|TRBV10-3
CAISSGEGQGNTEAFF
TGTGCCATCAGTTCAGGAGAGGGACAGGGGAACACTGAAGCTTTCTTT
>.|TRBJ2-1|TRBD1|TRBV10-3
CAISDPGQPYNEQFF
TGTGCCATCAGTGACCCGGGACAGCCCTACAATGAGCAGTTCTTC
>.|TRBJ1-1|TRBD1|TRBV9
CASSSRTGGAAEAFF
TGTGCCAGCAGCTCCAGGACAGGGGGCGCCGCAGAAGCTTTCTTT
>.|TRBJ2-7|TRBD1|TRBV10-3
CAISEDRGNEQYF
TGTGCCATCAGTGAAGACAGGGGCAACGAGCAGTACTTC
>.|TRBJ1-2|.|TRBV7-2
CASSYTTDRGGGYTF
TGTGCCAGCAGCTACACTACCGACCGCGGAGGTGGCTACACCTTC
>.|TRBJ2-3|TRBD2|TRBV4-1
CASSQVLAGVIDTQYF
TGCGCCAGCAGCCAAGTTCTAGCGGGAGTCATAGATACGCAGTATTTT
>medium-sized|TRBJ2-1|TRBD2|TRBV5-4
CASSLGSGRAYNEQFF
TGTGCCAGCAGCTTGGGGAGCGGGAGGGCCTACAATGAGCAGTTCTTC
>.|TRBJ2-7|.|TRBV11-1
CASSFLGSSYEQYF
TGTGCCAGCAGCTTTCTGGGGAGCTCCTACGAGCAGTACTTC
>.|TRBJ1-5|.|TRBV19
CASSGPVSNQPQHF
TGTGCCAGTAGTGGTCCGGTCAGCAATCAGCCCCAGCATTTT
>.|TRBJ2-7|TRBD2|TRBV5-1
CASSLAGTSGRELRGQYF
TGCGCCAGCAGCTTGGCCGGGACTAGCGGGAGGGAACTACGTGGGCAGTACTTC
>.|TRBJ2-5|TRBD2|TRBV6-1
CASSEEGGMLTPQETQYF
TGTGCCAGCAGTGAAGAGGGAGGGATGCTTACCCCCCAAGAGACCCAGTACTTC
>.|TRBJ2-1|.|TRBV5-5
CASSLANEQFF
TGTGCCAGCAGCTTGGCGAATGAGCAGTTCTTC
>few|TRBJ1-5|TRBD1|TRBV18
CASSQGQGMQPQHF
TGTGCCAGCTCACAAGGACAGGGGATGCAGCCCCAGCATTTT
>few|TRBJ1-1|TRBD1|TRBV2
CASSPRTGNTEAFF
TGTGCCAGCAGCCCCAGGACAGGGAACACTGAAGCTTTCTTT
>.|TRBJ2-1|TRBD2|TRBV9
CASSVGQTSGDYNEQFF
TGTGCCAGCAGCGTAGGACAGACTAGCGGGGATTACAATGAGCAGTTCTTC
>.|TRBJ2-2|.|TRBV12-2
CASRFRSNTGELFF
TGTGCAAGTCGCTTCCGTTCGAACACCGGGGAGCTGTTTTTT
>.|TRBJ2-3|.|TRBV21-1
CASSKAPLCRGTTDTQYF
TGTGCCAGCAGCAAAGCTCCTCTTTGCAGAGGGACCACAGATACGCAGTATTTT
>.|TRBJ1-2|.|TRBV14
CASSQFNPRLGYTF
TGTGCCAGCAGCCAATTCAACCCGCGACTGGGGTACACCTTC
>few|TRBJ1-5|.|TRBV5-5
CASSLRDNQPQHF
TGTGCCAGCAGCTTGCGGGACAATCAGCCCCAGCATTTT